The clone carrying this TCR beta chain was observed a handful of times. TCRdb called the 5' RACE reads again in MiXCR, with one record for every CDR3 protein. The table records roughly 50,000 distinct CDR3 sequences, 15% to 20% of them present only once. The data belong to a study of chronic HIV infection and antiretroviral therapy. The clonotype comes from an adult who had HIV and had not received antiretroviral therapy, or was an uninfected healthy control (not recorded which). The source material was peripheral blood.

The CDR3 sequence is CASSLYSESETQYF. DNA of the CDR3: TGTGCCAGCAGCTTGTACTCGGAGTCAGAGACCCAGTACTTC. This chain joins TRBV11-3 and TRBJ2-5; D gene ambiguous. Per the germline V gene, CDR1 is SGHNT and CDR2 is YENEEA. The germline V and J ends were trimmed by 3 bases and 4 bases, with 12 bases remaining between them. This CDR3 contains 14 residues.